This T cell receptor (beta chain) was recorded in a study of CD8+ T cells in alopecia areata. Worth noting for this clone: Its antigen remains unidentified.

Extraction of RNA preceded its reverse transcription into cDNA, which served as the sequencing template. Sequenced by immunoSEQ multiplex PCR; TCRdb stores in-frame clones only, minus some. The sample consists of some 160,000 clones, roughly 60% of them appearing once. Study-wide findings and caveats: Among the cells sequenced in scalp samples are also the resident alphabeta T cells of normal skin. Normal scalp had lower clonality than lesional scalp, with alopecia totalis/universalis lesions showing this most strongly.

Trimming took 5 bases from V and 4 from J; bases not matched to a gene: 18. In germline, CDR1 is SGHAT, CDR2 FQNNGV. This CDR3 spans 18 amino acids. The sequenced sample consisted of CD8+ T cells sorted from blood. This receptor was taken from a human donor in good health. The rearrangement joins TRBV11-2 to TRBJ2-5; 8 positions agree with TRBD2. The DNA of the CDR3 is TGTGCCAGCAGCCCAACGGAGTACGAGCGGGAGAAGGGAGAGACCCAGTACTTC. It specifies CASSPTEYEREKGETQYF.